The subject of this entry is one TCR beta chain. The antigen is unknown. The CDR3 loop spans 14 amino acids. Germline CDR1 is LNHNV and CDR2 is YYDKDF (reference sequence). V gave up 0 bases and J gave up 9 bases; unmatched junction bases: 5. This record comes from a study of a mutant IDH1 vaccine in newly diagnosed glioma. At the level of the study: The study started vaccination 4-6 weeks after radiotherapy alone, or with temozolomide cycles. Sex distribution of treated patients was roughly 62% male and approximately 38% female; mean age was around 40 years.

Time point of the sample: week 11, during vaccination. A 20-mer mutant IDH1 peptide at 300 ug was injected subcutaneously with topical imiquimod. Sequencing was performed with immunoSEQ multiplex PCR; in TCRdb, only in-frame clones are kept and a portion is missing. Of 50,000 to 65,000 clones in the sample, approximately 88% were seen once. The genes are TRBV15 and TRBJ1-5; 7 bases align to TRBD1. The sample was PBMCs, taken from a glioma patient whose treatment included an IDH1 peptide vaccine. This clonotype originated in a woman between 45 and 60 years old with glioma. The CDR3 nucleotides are TGTGCCACCAGCAGAGATAGGGGGCCTTGGCCCCAGCATTTT. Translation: CATSRDRGPWPQHF. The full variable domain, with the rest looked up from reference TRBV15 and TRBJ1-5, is DAMVIQNPRYQVTQFGKPVTLSCSQTLNHNVMYWYQQKSSQAPKLLFHYYDKDFNNEADTPDNFQSRRPNTSFCFLDIRSPGLGDTAMYLCATSRDRGPWPQHFGDGTRLSIL.